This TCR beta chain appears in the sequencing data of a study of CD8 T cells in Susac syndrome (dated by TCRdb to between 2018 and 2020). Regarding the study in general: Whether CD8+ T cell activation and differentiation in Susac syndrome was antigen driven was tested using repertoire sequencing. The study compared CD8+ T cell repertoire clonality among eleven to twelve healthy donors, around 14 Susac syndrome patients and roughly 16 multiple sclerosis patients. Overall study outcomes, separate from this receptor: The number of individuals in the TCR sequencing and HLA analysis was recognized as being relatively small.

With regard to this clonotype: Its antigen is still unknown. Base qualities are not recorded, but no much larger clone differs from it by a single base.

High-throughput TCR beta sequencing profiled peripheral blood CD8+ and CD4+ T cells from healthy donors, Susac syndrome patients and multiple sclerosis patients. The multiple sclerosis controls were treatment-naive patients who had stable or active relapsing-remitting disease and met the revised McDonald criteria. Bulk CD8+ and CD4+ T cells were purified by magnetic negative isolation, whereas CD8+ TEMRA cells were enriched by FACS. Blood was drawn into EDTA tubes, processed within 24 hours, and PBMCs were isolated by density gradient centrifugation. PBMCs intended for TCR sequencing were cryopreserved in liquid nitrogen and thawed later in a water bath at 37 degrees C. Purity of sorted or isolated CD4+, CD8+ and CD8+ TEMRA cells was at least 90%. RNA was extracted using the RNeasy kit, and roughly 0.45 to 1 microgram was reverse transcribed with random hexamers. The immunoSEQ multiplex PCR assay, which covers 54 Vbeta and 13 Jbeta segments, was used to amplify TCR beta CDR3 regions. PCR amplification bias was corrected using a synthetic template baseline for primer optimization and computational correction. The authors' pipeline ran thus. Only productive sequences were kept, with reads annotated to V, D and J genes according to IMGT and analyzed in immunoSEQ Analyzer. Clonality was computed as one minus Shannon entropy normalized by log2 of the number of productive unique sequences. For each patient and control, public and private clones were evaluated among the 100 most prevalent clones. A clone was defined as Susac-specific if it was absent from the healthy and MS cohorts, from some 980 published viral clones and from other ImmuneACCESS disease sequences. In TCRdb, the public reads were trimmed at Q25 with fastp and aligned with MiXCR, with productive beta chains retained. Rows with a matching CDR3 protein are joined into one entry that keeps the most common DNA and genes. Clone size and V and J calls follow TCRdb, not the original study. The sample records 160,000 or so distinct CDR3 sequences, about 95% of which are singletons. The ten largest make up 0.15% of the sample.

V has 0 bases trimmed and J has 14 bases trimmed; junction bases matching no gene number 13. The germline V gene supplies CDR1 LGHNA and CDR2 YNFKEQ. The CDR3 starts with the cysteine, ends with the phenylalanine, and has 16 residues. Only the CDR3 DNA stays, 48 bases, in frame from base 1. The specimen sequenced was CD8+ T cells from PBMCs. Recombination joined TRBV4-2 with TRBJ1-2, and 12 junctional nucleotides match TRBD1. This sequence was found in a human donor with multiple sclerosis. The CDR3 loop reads CASSQDGDRGLRFMTF. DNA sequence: TGTGCCAGCAGCCAAGATGGGGACAGGGGGCTCCGGTTTATGACCTTC.